This T cell receptor (beta chain) was recorded in a study of cytomegalovirus exposure and HLA in healthy donors. Across the whole study: Out of roughly 170 million T cells, an earlier analysis found some 110 million unique TCR beta sequences in total.

The PCR employed 60 Vbeta primers together with 13 Jbeta primers. TCRdb keeps only in-frame clones here, not all; method: immunoSEQ multiplex PCR. There are 150,000 or so clones in the sample, with around 1.2% held by the top ten. CDR3 length equals 15 residues. Germline V gene data show CDR1 as MNHEY and CDR2 as SVGAGI. Trimming shortened V by 6 bases and J by 2 bases, and 16 bases separated the two germline ends. The chain recombines TRBV6-5 with TRBJ2-5; possible D gene TRBD1, 5 bases. Source material: PBMCs. This TCR came from a woman between 55 and 75 years old in good health and CMV-seronegative. The CDR3 bases are TGTGCCAGCAGCCCTGATAGGGGCCCACAAGAGACCCAGTACTTC. Residues: CASSPDRGPQETQYF.